This T cell receptor beta chain was observed in a study of blood T cell repertoires in COVID-19. Study-wide context: There were acute and convalescent COVID-19 samples, and they came from the United States, Italy and Spain. PBMCs, B-cell-depleted T cells, or T cells provided the cDNA or gDNA that made up the material.

Germline loops: CDR1 SGDLS, CDR2 YYNGEE. This CDR3 has 14 residues. Between the trimmed V and J ends, which lost 0 bases and 1 base, there was a span of 5 bases. This clone was counted only a few times. In the study's own analysis: Reference gene primer amplification gave nucleated cell count estimates. Data came from immunoSEQ multiplex PCR; TCRdb stores just in-frame clones and leaves some out. That table is the source of V, J and clone size, and D and trimming were worked out from the DNA. The sample records some 250,000 clones, around 86% being singletons. The chain uses TRBV9 and TRBJ2-4, with D possibly being TRBD2 (5 bases). The sample was peripheral blood. This TCR derives from a young man who had recovered from COVID-19. The CDR3 loop reads CASSVGGAKNIQYF. The DNA for the CDR3 is TGTGCCAGCAGCGTAGGAGGGGCCAAAAACATTCAGTACTTC. Supplemented by reference TRBV9 and TRBJ2-4, the full variable domain reads DSGVTQTPKHLITATGQRVTLRCSPRSGDLSVYWYQQSLDQGLQFLIQYYNGEERAKGNILERFSAQQFPDLHSELNLSSLELGDSALYFCASSVGGAKNIQYFGAGTRLSVL.